A selection of T cell receptor beta chains follows, all from one sample in a study of post-analysis software for immune sequencing data. TCRdb reanalysed the PCR reads using MiXCR and keeps one entry per CDR3 protein. This sample has about 620,000 distinct CDR3 sequences, with roughly 45% found just once. The sequencing input was blood. Source of these receptors: a girl between 10 and 17 years old with multiple sclerosis. Each CDR3 is given with its conserved first and last residue. A D gene is named only where the DNA matches it firmly. The size of a clone is reported for some rows only, either as once, few or many, or as a class for expanded clones.

j_gene: TRBJ2-1; abundance: NA; d_gene: NA; v_gene: TRBV12-3/TRBV12-4; CDR3nt: TGTGCCAGCAGTAGATCCGGGACGGATGAGCAGTTCTTC; CDR3aa: CASSRSGTDEQFF
j_gene: TRBJ2-4; abundance: NA; d_gene: NA; v_gene: TRBV4-1; CDR3nt: TGCGCCAGCAGCACCGGACGTCCGCTAGCCAAAAACATTCAGTACTTC; CDR3aa: CASSTGRPLAKNIQYF
j_gene: TRBJ2-1; abundance: NA; d_gene: NA; v_gene: TRBV11-1; CDR3nt: TGTGCCAGCAGTCCTCGGACCATCCAAAGTCGATCCCCCGGGGCTTACAATGAGCAGTTCTTC; CDR3aa: CASSPRTIQSRSPGAYNEQFF
j_gene: TRBJ2-1; abundance: few; d_gene: TRBD2; v_gene: TRBV29-1; CDR3nt: TGCAGCGTTGTGGGGGGCGGGAGGTCCTACAATGAGCAGTTCTTC; CDR3aa: CSVVGGGRSYNEQFF
j_gene: TRBJ2-7; abundance: once; d_gene: TRBD2; v_gene: TRBV10-2; CDR3nt: TGCGCCAGCAGAGGAGACAGCGGGGGAAGCTCCTACGAGCAGTACTTC; CDR3aa: CASRGDSGGSSYEQYF
j_gene: TRBJ2-7; abundance: NA; d_gene: NA; v_gene: TRBV12-3/TRBV12-4; CDR3nt: TGTGCCAGCAGCCTCGGGCGGGACCTCCCCTACGAGCAGTACTTC; CDR3aa: CASSLGRDLPYEQYF
j_gene: TRBJ1-2; abundance: once; d_gene: NA; v_gene: TRBV7-8; CDR3nt: TGTGCCAGCTCCCCACCACGGACCTCGGAATGCTACACCTTC; CDR3aa: CASSPPRTSECYTF
j_gene: TRBJ2-3; abundance: many; d_gene: NA; v_gene: TRBV27; CDR3nt: TGTGCCAGCAGTTTATCGCGCCCAGATACGCAGTATTTT; CDR3aa: CASSLSRPDTQYF
j_gene: TRBJ1-2; abundance: few; d_gene: NA; v_gene: TRBV29-1; CDR3nt: TGCAGCGTTGATGGGCAGGGGACGGGCTACACCTTC; CDR3aa: CSVDGQGTGYTF
j_gene: TRBJ2-7; abundance: few; d_gene: TRBD2; v_gene: TRBV29-1; CDR3nt: TGCAGCGCAGAGCTAGCGGGTGAACCCTCCTACGAGCAGTACTTC; CDR3aa: CSAELAGEPSYEQYF
j_gene: TRBJ1-1; abundance: few; d_gene: NA; v_gene: TRBV4-1; CDR3nt: TGCGCCAGCAGCCAAGGACGGTGGGACACTGAAGCTTTCTTT; CDR3aa: CASSQGRWDTEAFF
j_gene: TRBJ2-6; abundance: few; d_gene: TRBD2; v_gene: TRBV6-5; CDR3nt: TGTGCCAGCAGTCCGGGACCGGGAGGTGCCAACGTCCTGACTTTC; CDR3aa: CASSPGPGGANVLTF
j_gene: TRBJ2-4; abundance: NA; d_gene: NA; v_gene: TRBV12-3/TRBV12-4; CDR3nt: TGTGCCAGCAGTTTAGCGACGGATTGGCAGTACTTC; CDR3aa: CASSLATDWQYF
j_gene: TRBJ1-1; abundance: NA; d_gene: NA; v_gene: TRBV12-3/TRBV12-4; CDR3nt: TGTGCCAGCAGTTTCTTAGCCAGGGGCGGTTGGGAAGCTTTCTTT; CDR3aa: CASSFLARGGWEAFF
j_gene: TRBJ2-3; abundance: NA; d_gene: TRBD1; v_gene: TRBV5-1; CDR3nt: TGCGCCAGCAGCTTGGAGGGGACAGGGTTTACAGATACGCAGTATTTT; CDR3aa: CASSLEGTGFTDTQYF
j_gene: TRBJ2-5; abundance: NA; d_gene: TRBD1; v_gene: TRBV20-1; CDR3nt: TGCAGTGCTAGAGATCTCGCCAGGGGGCCGGAGACCCAGTACTTC; CDR3aa: CSARDLARGPETQYF
j_gene: TRBJ1-2; abundance: few; d_gene: NA; v_gene: TRBV5-1; CDR3nt: TGCGCCAGCAGCGCTCTACAGGTTTCGTATGGCTACACCTTC; CDR3aa: CASSALQVSYGYTF
j_gene: TRBJ2-7; abundance: NA; d_gene: NA; v_gene: TRBV4-1; CDR3nt: TGCGCCAGCAGCCAAGTCGCATCCTACGAGCAGTACTTC; CDR3aa: CASSQVASYEQYF